This paragraph reports one T cell receptor (beta chain). This specimen comes from a study of T cell responses to AZD1222 COVID-19 vaccine. This CDR3 is 14 amino acids long. Trimming took 5 bases from V and 6 from J, leaving 14 bases between them. Germline loops: CDR1 SGHVS, CDR2 FQNEAQ. Libraries were prepared by immunoSEQ multiplex PCR; TCRdb keeps only in-frame clonotypes and omits some of them. Of about 53,000 clones listed, around 85% were seen once; the top ten hold approximately 30%. Specimen: peripheral blood, collected on day 0 of AZD1222 vaccination. The chain recombines TRBV7-8 with TRBJ2-1, with D hard to call. This sequence originates from an adult in good health. The CDR3 nucleotides read TGTGCCAGCAGCCAATCCGAGCTAGGCAATGAGCAGTTCTTC. This translates into CASSQSELGNEQFF.